This T cell receptor beta chain was recovered during a study of cytomegalovirus exposure and HLA in healthy donors. Overall study context: A preliminary data release comprised about 85 million unique TCRs obtained from HLA-typed donors. Among the approximately 400 genotyped donors, 65% to 90% were placed in the Caucasian-associated ancestry cluster.

General study results and limits: A later analysis showed HLA-associated TCR beta chains outstripping equally common others in clonal expansion.

This clone was counted a few times. Antigen specificity is unknown. Other DNA sequences from this sample encode an identical CDR3 as well. Germline CDR1 is MDHEN and CDR2 is SYDVKM. The CDR3 extends over 15 amino acids. V gave up 6 bases and J gave up 0 bases; unmatched junction bases: 5. The PCR contained 60 Vbeta and 13 Jbeta primers. Some clones are missing from TCRdb's copy, which holds only in-frame ones; the method was immunoSEQ multiplex PCR. The sample has approximately 130,000 clones, more than 70% seen once; the top ten hold about 6.7%. The sequencing sample was made of PBMCs. This TCR derives from a woman aged 25 to 45 in good health and CMV-seropositive. The genes are TRBV28 and TRBJ2-7, with TRBD2 identical over 10 bases. In DNA form, the CDR3 reads TGTGCCAGCAGGTTAGCGGGGGGTAGCTCCTACGAGCAGTACTTC. This gives the protein CASRLAGGSSYEQYF.